This T cell receptor (beta chain) was documented in a study of beta chain features in type 1 diabetes (dated by TCRdb to the late 2010s). Study-level background: Mean age, gender distribution, total cell number and subset yield were not different between patients and healthy donors. Across all samples, 107,917,701 sorted cells were examined, and cell number per subset correlated strongly with RNA yield. In the study, TCRB repertoires of sorted circulating CD4+ T cell subsets from recently diagnosed type 1 diabetes patients were compared with those of matched healthy donors. Regulatory and stem cell-like memory subsets were obtained from only 8 patients and roughly eight healthy donors, while naive and central memory subsets were obtained from all 30 or so donors. The paper as a whole reports these results and caveats: At VDJ recombination sites, type 1 diabetes patients had fewer insertions and more deleted nucleotides, which implies abnormalities in thymic rearrangement. Shorter templates might be favored by PCR, yet because patient and control samples were amplified and corrected together, any such skew would affect both groups equally. The naive, central memory and regulatory TCRB repertoires appeared to resemble one another more closely among patients than among healthy donors. Because small numbers of individuals were included in the HLA sub-analyses, any influence of HLA type on TCRB rearrangement was left unresolved. In all four CD4+ subsets, TCRB CDR3 length was moderately but significantly shorter in type 1 diabetes patients. Because cDNA was sequenced instead of genomic DNA, highly expressing activated cells could be over-represented, though the groups showed no difference in activation or CD3 levels.

Concerning this clone: What this receptor recognizes is not known. Base qualities are not provided; no much larger clone lies one nucleotide away.

The CDR3, from cysteine to phenylalanine, totals 15 residues. Of all the DNA, just the CDR3 is kept, 45 bases in frame from base 1. The junction shows trimming of 4 bases on V and 6 bases on J, plus 19 bases between the germline ends. The entire amount of isolated RNA was reverse transcribed using the High Capacity cDNA Reverse Transcription Kit, so the sequenced TCRB transcripts were expressed ones. Naive, central memory and regulatory T cell samples underwent deep immunoSEQ sequencing, averaging approximately 3.5 million total reads per sample. Sorted cells were lysed in RLT buffer and RNA was extracted with DNase-treated RNeasy Micro or Mini kits, depending on cell number. Each cell subset was processed separately to prevent cross-contamination, with patient and healthy donor samples processed together. The immunoSEQ multiplex PCR was used to amplify TCRB sequences from cDNA, yielding 87-bp fragments that span the CDR3 region. Sequencing of the amplicons was done on the Illumina HiSeq platform. The authors' pipeline ran thus. PCR bias was computationally corrected using synthetic template baselines, reads within Hamming distance 2 were collapsed, and singletons that could not be merged were discarded. By aligning reads against IMGT, V, D and J genes, CDR3 length, and insertions or deletions at six rearrangement sites were assigned. Within each subset, clonotype counts were normalized to the number of sorted cells before true diversity and Gini coefficients were calculated with the tcR R package. Repertoire sharing was quantified using the overlap coefficient calculated on TCRB nucleotide sequences. As a proxy for the pre-selection repertoire, out-of-frame TCRB sequences from naive cells were analyzed. Imported from immuneACCESS, the table was reduced by TCRdb to in-frame sequences with V and J called. These copies leave out some clones; in studies compared against another copy, an unresolved V gene accounts for under half, and the cause of the remainder is not known. V and J calls plus clone size are reproduced from that table; the DNA served to infer D and trimming. In all, the sample holds more than 200,000 clones, and 15% to 20% of those were seen once. The leading ten clones occupy roughly 0.08% of the sample.

Each donor gave one peripheral blood draw, approximately 110 mL on average, collected into heparinised tubes. A BD FACSAria II and a panel including CD45RO, CCR7, CD25, CD127, CD95 and CD27 were used to sort naive, central memory, regulatory and stem cell-like memory CD4+ T cells. Every sorted population had a purity above 95%. PBMCs were separated immediately by Lymphoprep density gradient centrifugation and were stained directly, without being cultured. So that batch effects would be minimized, each experiment stained and sorted samples in pairs, pairing one healthy donor with one patient. Sequencing was carried out using naive CD4+ T cells from blood. Interpreted using the paper, the cell subset or site label stands for: true naive CD4+ T cells. This receptor chain uses TRBV23-1 and TRBJ2-7, with the identity of the D gene unclear. TRBV23-1 counts as an open reading frame of uncertain function. This TCR was recovered from a man aged 25 to 45 with type 1 diabetes. The CDR3 has the sequence CASSLLGSRWGEQYF. The nucleotides read TGCGCCAGCAGTCTCCTGGGGTCCAGGTGGGGCGAGCAGTACTTC.